One and the same sample provided the 27 T cell receptor beta chains below, sequenced in a study of technical replicates of blood from a handful of donors. Using immunoSEQ multiplex PCR, the repertoire was profiled, and TCRdb retains in-frame clones only, with some absent. This sample yields 55,000 to 75,000 clones, of which 91% are seen a single time; about 3.9% belongs to the top ten. The sample was PBMCs. Receptors originate from a human donor in good health. Some clones in this sample may be carry-over from other donors' samples.

This chain joins TRBV15 and TRBJ1-4; D is unresolved. With 0 bases removed from V and 0 bases from J, the gap between germline ends came to 5 bases. Germline lookup yields CDR1 LNHNV and CDR2 YYDKDF (reference sequence). The CDR3 runs to 15 residues. The CDR3 loop is CATSRDLSTNEKLFF. The CDR3 nucleotides read TGTGCCACCAGCAGAGATTTATCAACTAATGAAAAACTGTTTTTT.

The chain couples TRBV29-1 to TRBJ1-2; 7 bases match TRBD1. From germline, CDR1 is SQVTM and CDR2 ANQGSEA. The CDR3 loop spans 13 amino acids. Germline trimming cut 1 base from V and 7 bases from J; bases unmatched to any gene: 6. This CDR3 reads CSVEGDRVGGYTF. Here the CDR3 DNA reads TGCAGCGTTGAAGGAGACAGGGTAGGTGGCTACACCTTC.

V and J are TRBV7-2 and TRBJ2-7, with D perhaps matching TRBD2 (6 bases). The CDR3 runs 15 residues. Trimming took 5 bases from V and 6 from J, leaving 20 bases between them. The germline CDR1 and CDR2 sequences are SGHTA and FQGNSA. CDR3 residues: CASSPSILASREQYF. The DNA of the CDR3 is TGTGCCAGCAGCCCTTCGATCCTAGCGTCTCGCGAGCAGTACTTC.

This chain uses TRBV6-1 with TRBJ1-5, with a possible D match to TRBD1 (5 bases). CDR3 length: 15 residues. Germline CDR1 is MNHNS and CDR2 is SASEGT. Trimming took off 6 bases at V and 5 bases at J, with 17 bases between the two ends. The CDR3 DNA sequence: TGTGCCAGCAGGGACAATCCGACCGTACATCAGCCCCAGCATTTT. Its protein is CASRDNPTVHQPQHF.

The chain links TRBV27 to TRBJ2-3; TRBD2 aligns across 9 bases. The CDR3 consists of 16 residues. The junction had 7 bases not matched to a gene; V was cut back by 5 bases and J by 1 base. Germline values: CDR1 MNHEY, CDR2 SMNVEV (reference sequence). CDR3 residues: CASSARLAVGTDTQYF. The CDR3 DNA sequence: TGTGCCAGCAGTGCCCGACTAGCGGTAGGCACAGATACGCAGTATTTT.

The rearrangement links TRBV19 to TRBJ1-3; D unresolved. V shed 6 bases and J shed 0 bases, with 12 bases lying between them. CDR1 is LNHDA and CDR2 is SQIVND in the germline V gene (reference sequence). The CDR3 consists of 15 residues. This CDR3 reads CASRRGTNSGNTIYF. The DNA for the CDR3 is TGTGCCAGTAGGCGGGGAACCAACTCTGGAAACACCATATATTTT. The full variable domain, its missing parts supplied by reference TRBV19 and TRBJ1-3, is DGGITQSPKYLFRKEGQNVTLSCEQNLNHDAMYWYRQDPGQGLRLIYYSQIVNDFQKGDIAEGYSVSREKKESFPLTVTSAQKNPTAFYLCASRRGTNSGNTIYFGEGSWLTVV.

V and J are TRBV5-1 and TRBJ2-3; 9 nucleotides match TRBD2. The CDR3 is 15 amino acids. V lost 0 bases, J lost 6 bases, and 5 bases stayed unmatched. CDR1 is SGHRS, CDR2 YFSETQ, per germline. CDR3 sequence: CASSLGLAEGDTQYF. Here the CDR3 DNA reads TGCGCCAGCAGCTTGGGACTAGCGGAGGGGGATACGCAGTATTTT. Complete variable domain (other parts from reference TRBV5-1 and TRBJ2-3): KAGVTQTPRYLIKTRGQQVTLSCSPISGHRSVSWYQQTPGQGLQFLFEYFSETQRNKGNFPGRFSGRQFSNSRSEMNVSTLELGDSALYLCASSLGLAEGDTQYFGPGTRLTVL.

The CDR3 nucleotides read TGTGCCAGCAGAGCTTGGACAAGCTATGGCTACACCTTC. This gives the protein CASRAWTSYGYTF. The chain joins TRBV6-5 to TRBJ1-2; possibly TRBD1 for D (5 bases). The CDR3 is 13 amino acids. In germline, CDR1 is MNHEY, CDR2 SVGAGI. Deletions cut 6 bases from V and 4 bases from J, with 12 bases between.

This clone has a single count. The chain carries TRBV4-2 and TRBJ2-7; 7 bases agree with TRBD2. CDR1 is LGHNA, CDR2 YNFKEQ, per germline. The CDR3 length is 15 residues. V lost 1 base to trimming and J lost 1 base; unmatched junction nucleotides: 4. In nucleotides, the CDR3 is TGTGCCAGCAGCCAAGGGCGGGAGAGGTCCTACGAGCAGTACTTC. Encoded protein: CASSQGRERSYEQYF.

This clone was detected a few times. The chain links TRBV7-2 to TRBJ1-1, with 7 bases matching TRBD1. Germline CDR1 and CDR2: SGHTA and FQGNSA. Trimming at V came to 3 bases and at J to 1 base, leaving 5 bases not matched to a gene. This CDR3 region has 15 residues. CDR3 bases: TGTGCCAGCAGCTTCGGACAGGCAGGGAACACTGAAGCTTTCTTT. It codes for CASSFGQAGNTEAFF.

The chain links TRBV12-5 to TRBJ1-5; 7 nucleotides match TRBD1. This CDR3 is built from 19 residues. V trimming: 3 bases; J trimming: 2 bases; junction bases outside the gene matches: 16. Germline V lookup: CDR1 LGHNT, CDR2 FRNRAP. CDR3 DNA sequence: TGTGCTAGTGGTTTAGCGACAGGGAACGGGGTAGGTGGCAATCAGCCCCAGCATTTT. Residues: CASGLATGNGVGGNQPQHF.

V and J are TRBV11-2 and TRBJ2-2, with unresolved D. The CDR3 contains 14 residues. Looked up from germline, CDR1 is SGHAT and CDR2 is FQNNGV. Trimming left V 0 bases short and J 5 bases short, with 7 bases between. The CDR3 sequence: CASSLDRRTGELFF. In nucleotides, the CDR3 is TGTGCCAGCAGCTTAGATCGCAGGACCGGGGAGCTGTTTTTT.

This CDR3 is CASSQRPTGVGYTF. The CDR3 DNA is TGTGCCAGCAGTCAACGACCAACAGGGGTTGGCTACACCTTC. This sequence joins TRBV28 and TRBJ1-2; 7 bases align to TRBD1. This CDR3 has 14 residues. The V gene end was trimmed by 5 bases and the J gene end by 7 bases; junction bases not matched to a gene: 10. The germline V gene has CDR1 MDHEN and CDR2 SYDVKM.

This clone was counted once. The V gene is TRBV5-1, the J gene TRBJ2-7; D perhaps matches TRBD2 (5 bases). The V gene's germline CDR1 is SGHRS and CDR2 YFSETQ. CDR3 size: 14 residues. Between the trimmed V and J ends, which lost 0 bases and 2 bases, there was a span of 9 bases. The chain's CDR3 is CASSLAAGTYEQYF. The CDR3 region has the DNA TGCGCCAGCAGCTTGGCGGCGGGCACCTACGAGCAGTACTTC.

This chain uses TRBV2 with TRBJ1-5; the D is unclear. The germline gives CDR1 SNHLY, CDR2 FYNNEI. CDR3 length: 12 residues. V dropped 10 bases and J dropped 7 bases, with 14 bases sitting between them. The CDR3 coding sequence is TGTGCCACCGCAGATGACATGCAGCCCCAGCATTTT. This sequence encodes CATADDMQPQHF.

This clone turned up a few times. The chain recombines TRBV5-6 with TRBJ1-2; D not certain. CDR3 size: 14 residues. Trimming took off 2 bases at V and 6 bases at J, with 14 bases between the two ends. From germline, CDR1 is SGHDT and CDR2 YYEEEE. CDR3 in DNA: TGTGCCAGCAGCTTACCGGGAGGGATAGATGGCTACACCTTC. Protein: CASSLPGGIDGYTF.

The CDR3 region has the DNA TGTGCCAGCCACCGGGACAGGGGCGAAGTCTATGGCTACACCTTC. As protein: CASHRDRGEVYGYTF. The gene calls are TRBV19 and TRBJ1-2; TRBD1 agrees at 10 bases. CDR3 length equals 15 residues. The V gene end was trimmed by 9 bases and the J gene end by 4 bases; junction bases not matched to a gene: 11. The germline CDR1 and CDR2 sequences are LNHDA and SQIVND (reference sequence).

The J gene is TRBJ2-5, the V gene TRBV9; 7 positions agree with TRBD2. Per germline, CDR1 SGDLS and CDR2 YYNGEE. The CDR3 contains 14 residues. J gave up 6 bases and V 2 bases, and 7 bases lay outside the gene matches. The CDR3 is CASSVGLGGKTQYF. Written as DNA, the CDR3 is TGTGCCAGCAGCGTCGGACTAGGAGGAAAGACCCAGTACTTC.

The rearrangement links TRBV6-5 to TRBJ2-7; D is possibly TRBD1 (6 bases). Trimming pared 5 bases from V and 9 bases from J, leaving 17 bases between. This CDR3 is built from 13 residues. The germline V gene has CDR1 MNHEY and CDR2 SVGAGI. This CDR3 reads CASSPQGNMPQYF. CDR3 in DNA: TGTGCCAGCAGTCCACAGGGAAACATGCCGCAGTACTTC.

This clone was seen once. This sequence joins TRBV10-3 and TRBJ2-3, with 10 bases aligning to TRBD1. CDR1 and CDR2 from the germline V gene are ENHRY and SYGVKD. The V gene end was trimmed by 10 bases and the J gene end by 5 bases; junction bases not matched to a gene: 9. CDR3 size: 14 residues. As DNA, the CDR3 is TGTGCCAATTCGGGGACAGGGGCGAGAGATACGCAGTATTTT. The encoded protein is CANSGTGARDTQYF.

This clone was counted between two and nine times. The chain combines TRBV9 with TRBJ1-1; 7 nucleotides match TRBD1. J was trimmed by 4 bases and V by 3 bases; bases with no gene match: 9. In germline, CDR1 is SGDLS, CDR2 YYNGEE. The length of the CDR3 is 15 residues. Written as DNA, the CDR3 is TGTGCCAGCAGCGCCTCAGGACAGGTAGTCACTGAAGCTTTCTTT. Amino acid sequence: CASSASGQVVTEAFF.

V is TRBV5-1 and J is TRBJ1-4; D unresolved. Between the trimmed V and J ends, which lost 4 bases and 7 bases, there was a span of 11 bases. The germline V gene encodes CDR1 SGHRS and CDR2 YFSETQ. This CDR3 is built from 13 residues. The CDR3 region has the DNA TGCGCCAGCAGCGTCGGAGGTAGTGAAAAACTGTTTTTT. Its protein is CASSVGGSEKLFF.

The gene calls are TRBV11-1 and TRBJ2-1; weak D call: TRBD2 (6 bases). Germline values: CDR1 SGHAT, CDR2 FQDESV (reference sequence). The CDR3 totals 13 residues. With 1 base removed from V and 10 bases from J, the gap between germline ends came to 11 bases. The CDR3 sequence: CASSLDRLGEQFF. The CDR3 region has the DNA TGTGCCAGCAGCTTAGACCGACTAGGCGAGCAGTTCTTC.

V is TRBV13 and J is TRBJ1-2, with a weak D call TRBD1 (6 bases). The CDR3 length is 15 residues. V was pared by 5 bases and J by 4 bases, with 17 bases between. Germline V gene data show CDR1 as PRHDT and CDR2 as FYEKMQ (reference sequence). CDR3: CASSISQGGSYGYTF. CDR3 sequence (DNA): TGTGCCAGCAGCATTTCCCAAGGGGGTTCCTATGGCTACACCTTC.

The chain recombines TRBV18 with TRBJ1-4; D may be TRBD1 (6 bases). This CDR3 is built from 15 residues. Germline CDR1 reads KGHSH; CDR2 reads LQKENI. The V end lost 3 bases, the J end lost 3 bases, and 11 bases lay between the germline ends. CDR3 loop: CASSPVTGSNEKLFF. The CDR3 bases are TGTGCCAGCTCACCCGTCACAGGGTCTAATGAAAAACTGTTTTTT.

The V call is TRBV11-3, the J call TRBJ2-5; TRBD2 is a possible D gene (6 bases). The germline V gene has CDR1 SGHNT and CDR2 YENEEA. This CDR3 contains 14 residues. Trimming pared 5 bases from V and 5 bases from J, leaving 15 bases between. The CDR3 loop is CASSQSAGHETQYF. In DNA, the CDR3 is TGTGCCAGCAGCCAGTCCGCGGGGCACGAGACCCAGTACTTC.

This chain connects TRBV5-1 to TRBJ2-7; D might be TRBD1 (6 bases). In germline, CDR1 is SGHRS, CDR2 YFSETQ. This CDR3 spans 14 amino acids. V dropped 7 bases and J dropped 2 bases, with 16 bases sitting between them. CDR3 loop: CASCRDTTTYEQYF. The CDR3 DNA is TGCGCCAGCTGCCGGGACACCACAACCTACGAGCAGTACTTC.